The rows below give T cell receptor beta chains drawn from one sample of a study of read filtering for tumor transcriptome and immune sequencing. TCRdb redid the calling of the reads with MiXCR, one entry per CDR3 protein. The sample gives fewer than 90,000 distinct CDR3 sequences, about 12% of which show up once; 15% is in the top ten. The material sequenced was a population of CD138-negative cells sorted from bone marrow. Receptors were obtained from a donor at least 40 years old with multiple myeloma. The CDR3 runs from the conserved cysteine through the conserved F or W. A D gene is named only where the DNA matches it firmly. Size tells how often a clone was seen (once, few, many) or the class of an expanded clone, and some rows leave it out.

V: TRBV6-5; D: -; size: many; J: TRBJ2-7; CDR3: CASRPNGGERDEQYF; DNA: TGTGCCAGCAGACCCAACGGAGGGGAGCGGGACGAGCAGTACTTC
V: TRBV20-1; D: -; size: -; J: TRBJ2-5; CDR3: CSALQGRGETQYF; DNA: TGCAGTGCGCTACAGGGCCGGGGGGAGACCCAGTACTTC
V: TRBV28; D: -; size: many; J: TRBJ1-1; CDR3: CASRDSLNTEAFF; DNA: TGTGCCAGCAGGGACAGCCTGAACACTGAAGCTTTCTTT
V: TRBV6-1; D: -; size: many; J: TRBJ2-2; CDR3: CASSLRGNTGELFF; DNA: TGTGCCAGCAGTTTACGGGGGAACACCGGGGAGCTGTTTTTT
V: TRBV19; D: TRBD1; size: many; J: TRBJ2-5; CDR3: CASRQGVTQYF; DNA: TGTGCCAGCCGACAGGGGGTTACCCAGTACTTC
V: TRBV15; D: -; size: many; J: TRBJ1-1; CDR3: CATSRDQQEAFF; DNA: TGTGCCACCAGCAGAGATCAACAGGAAGCTTTCTTT
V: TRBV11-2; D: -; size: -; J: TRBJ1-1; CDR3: CASSPNVVEAFF; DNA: TGTGCCAGCAGTCCTAACGTCGTTGAAGCTTTCTTT
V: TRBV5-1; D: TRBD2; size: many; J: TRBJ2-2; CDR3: CASSLVSGTVSGELFF; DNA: TGCGCCAGCAGCTTGGTCAGCGGGACTGTCTCCGGGGAGCTGTTTTTT
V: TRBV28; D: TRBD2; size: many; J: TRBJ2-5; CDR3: CASLGGAMGETQYF; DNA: TGTGCCAGTCTGGGAGGGGCGATGGGAGAGACCCAGTACTTC
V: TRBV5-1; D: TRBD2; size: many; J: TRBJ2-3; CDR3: CASSPGSGSGDTQYF; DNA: TGCGCCAGCAGCCCTGGGAGCGGGAGTGGAGATACGCAGTATTTT
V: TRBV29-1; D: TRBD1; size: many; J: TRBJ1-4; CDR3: CSVSGTGVSNEKRFF; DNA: TGCAGCGTTAGCGGGACAGGGGTATCGAATGAAAAACGGTTTTTT
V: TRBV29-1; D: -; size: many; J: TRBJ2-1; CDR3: CSVDKTSNEQFF; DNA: TGCAGCGTTGATAAAACAAGCAATGAGCAGTTCTTC
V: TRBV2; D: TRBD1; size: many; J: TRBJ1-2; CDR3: CASSTTGVRGYTF; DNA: TGTGCCAGCAGTACGACAGGGGTCCGTGGCTACACCTTC
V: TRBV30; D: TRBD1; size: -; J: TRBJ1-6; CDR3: CAWSGTGTNNSPLHF; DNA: TGTGCCTGGTCCGGGACAGGGACGAATAATTCACCCCTCCACTTT
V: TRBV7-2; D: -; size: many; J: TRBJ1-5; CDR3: CASSLNTGSNQPQHF; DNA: TGTGCCAGCAGCTTAAACACAGGGAGTAATCAGCCCCAGCATTTT
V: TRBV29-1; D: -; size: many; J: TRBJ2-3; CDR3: CSVENFSAAPDTQYF; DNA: TGCAGCGTTGAAAATTTCTCGGCGGCCCCAGATACGCAGTATTTT
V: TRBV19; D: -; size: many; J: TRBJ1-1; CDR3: CASSGGLNTEAFF; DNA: TGTGCCAGTAGTGGGGGTTTGAACACTGAAGCTTTCTTT